This T cell receptor beta chain was profiled in a study of T-cell reconstitution after alpha-beta-depleted transplantation in children. Study-wide findings and caveats: About two months after transplant, alpha-beta T cells reportedly came from several hundred expanded graft clones. Recipient T cells and thymic progenitors that survived were the source of the high TCRbeta diversity seen at day 60 in some patients. Fresh T-cell production supplied most of the T-cell counts and diversity seen one year after transplant.

This clonotype has a handful of counts. Its matching antigen is unknown. The CDR3 contains 16 residues. The germline V and J ends were trimmed by 4 bases and 0 bases, with 16 bases remaining between them. In germline, CDR1 is DFQATT, CDR2 SNEGSKA (reference sequence). Unique molecular identifiers were incorporated during preparation of the TCRbeta library. TCRdb redid the calling of the PCR reads with MiXCR, one entry per CDR3 protein. The data show 200,000 to 250,000 distinct CDR3 sequences, about 26% seen once. The specimen comprised PBMCs, sampled before TCRalphabeta/CD19-depleted stem cell transplant. The chain uses TRBV20-1 and TRBJ2-4; D not certain. This clonotype was sampled from a girl aged 2-10 years with Fanconi anemia, due to receive a stem cell transplant. The CDR3 DNA follows: TGCAGTGCTACCCTTGTGGCCGCACTAGCCAAAAACATTCAGTACTTC. The encoded protein is CSATLVAALAKNIQYF.